Following are 21 T cell receptor beta chains from one sample sequenced in a study of response to subunit inactivated influenza vaccine. One entry per CDR3 protein, called by TCRdb with MiXCR from the RT-PCR reads. Of roughly 700,000 distinct CDR3 sequences detected, approximately 15% appear once; the ten largest clones hold around 6.5%. Source: PBMCs from blood, taken 14 days before vaccination. The receptors were sampled from a man aged 50 to 60 who received an inactivated influenza vaccine.

This rearrangement joins TRBV7-2 to TRBJ2-3; 10 bases fit TRBD2. V gave up 5 bases and J gave up 5 bases; unmatched junction bases: 10. The CDR3 has 16 residues. Germline V lookup: CDR1 SGHTA, CDR2 FQGNSA. This chain's CDR3 is CASSRLAGGGVDTQYF. The CDR3 nucleotides read TGTGCCAGCAGCCGCTTAGCGGGAGGAGGAGTAGATACGCAGTATTTT.

In nucleotides, the CDR3 is TGTGCCAGCGGGACCCGCCGGGAGCTGTTTTTT. Translation gives CASGTRRELFF. This sequence joins TRBV28 and TRBJ2-2; either TRBD1 or TRBD2 may fit D (5 bases each). This CDR3 has 11 residues. Per the germline V gene, CDR1 is MDHEN and CDR2 is SYDVKM. Trimming removed 8 bases at V and 9 bases at J, with 10 bases between.

This clonotype was recorded a few times. The chain uses TRBV12-3 or TRBV12-4 and TRBJ2-3; D remains unclear. V was cut by 1 base and J by 0 bases, with 8 bases left in between. The CDR3 totals 15 residues. The CDR3 loop is CASSLVIGSTDTQYF. The CDR3 nucleotides read TGTGCCAGCAGTTTAGTTATTGGGAGCACAGATACGCAGTATTTT.

This chain connects TRBV5-5 to TRBJ1-1, with D unresolved. V lost 4 bases, J lost 0 bases, and 13 bases lay in between. This CDR3 has 15 residues. The germline CDR1 and CDR2 sequences are SGHKS and YYEKEE (reference sequence). The CDR3 here is CASSLLVGMNTEAFF. CDR3 nucleotides: TGTGCCAGCAGCCTACTCGTGGGGATGAACACTGAAGCTTTCTTT.

V usage is TRBV20-1 and J usage is TRBJ2-7; perhaps TRBD2 as D (8 bases). Germline V gene lookup returns CDR1 DFQATT and CDR2 SNEGSKA (reference sequence). This CDR3 is 15 amino acids long. V was clipped by 0 bases and J by 6 bases, with 18 bases between them. This CDR3 reads CSARDFSGTDCEQYF. The CDR3 region has the DNA TGCAGTGCTAGAGATTTTAGCGGGACAGACTGCGAGCAGTACTTC.

There are a few counts of this clonotype. V gene TRBV12-3 or TRBV12-4 combines with J gene TRBJ2-5, with 9 nucleotides matching TRBD1. J lost 3 bases, V lost 3 bases, and 5 bases had no gene match. The CDR3 totals 15 residues. The chain's CDR3 is CASSFGTGGEETQYF. The DNA for the CDR3 is TGTGCCAGCAGTTTCGGAACAGGGGGCGAAGAGACCCAGTACTTC.

Only a few counts were recorded for this clonotype. The chain is built from TRBV6-2 or TRBV6-3 and TRBJ2-1, with D maybe TRBD1 (5 bases). V was cut by 2 bases and J by 0 bases, with 8 bases left in between. Per the germline V gene, CDR1 is MNHEY and CDR2 is SVGEGT. The CDR3 runs 15 residues. For the CDR3, the DNA is TGTGCCAGCAGTTACGTAAGGGGCTCCTACAATGAGCAGTTCTTC. It specifies CASSYVRGSYNEQFF.

In this sample, this clonotype turned up many times. The chain combines TRBV20-1 with TRBJ2-7; D might be TRBD2 (5 bases). V was clipped by 2 bases and J by 0 bases, with 5 bases between them. CDR3 length: 12 residues. CDR1 is DFQATT and CDR2 is SNEGSKA in the germline V gene (reference sequence). The CDR3 loop is CSARLASYEQYF. CDR3 bases: TGCAGTGCTAGACTAGCCTCCTACGAGCAGTACTTC.

This clonotype showed up just a few times. CDR3 bases: TGTGCCAGCAGGCAGCAGGGGTTGCCGAGACCCTACAATGAGCAGTTCTTC. Protein sequence: CASRQQGLPRPYNEQFF. The genes are TRBV2 and TRBJ2-1; weak D call: TRBD1 (6 bases). V lost 6 bases to trimming and J lost 2 bases, with 20 bases between them. This CDR3 is built from 17 residues. Per the germline V gene, CDR1 is SNHLY and CDR2 is FYNNEI. Together with reference TRBV2 and TRBJ2-1, the CDR3 gives the full variable domain: EPEVTQTPSHQVTQMGQEVILRCVPISNHLYFYWYRQILGQKVEFLVSFYNNEISEKSEIFDDQFSVERPDGSNFTLKIRSTKLEDSAMYFCASRQQGLPRPYNEQFFGPGTRLTVL.

The V call is TRBV29-1, the J call TRBJ1-1, with TRBD1 identical over 9 bases. Unmatched junction bases numbered 10, after V lost 4 bases and J lost 10 bases. The CDR3 is made up of 13 amino acids. Per the germline V gene, CDR1 is SQVTM and CDR2 is ANQGSEA. Here the CDR3 reads CSVAQGALWPAFF. The CDR3 nucleotides read TGCAGCGTTGCACAGGGGGCGCTGTGGCCAGCTTTCTTT.

V usage is TRBV28 and J usage is TRBJ1-5; TRBD1 might be the D (6 bases). The V end lost 5 bases, the J end lost 8 bases, and 16 bases lay between the germline ends. This CDR3 comprises 14 residues. CDR1 is MDHEN and CDR2 is SYDVKM in the germline V gene. This chain's CDR3 is CASSGGGAAEPQHF. DNA for the CDR3: TGTGCCAGCAGTGGTGGGGGGGCTGCAGAGCCCCAGCATTTT.

This clonotype was found a few times. The chain has TRBV20-1 and TRBJ2-7; 9 bases line up with TRBD2. Germline loops: CDR1 DFQATT, CDR2 SNEGSKA (reference sequence). The CDR3 consists of 14 residues. V lost 2 bases to trimming and J lost 4 bases; unmatched junction nucleotides: 6. In nucleotides, the CDR3 is TGCAGTGCTAGATTGACTAGCGGATCTTACGAGCAGTACTTC. Its protein product is CSARLTSGSYEQYF.

This clonotype was detected ten times or more. This sequence joins TRBV12-3 or TRBV12-4 and TRBJ2-2; D is tentatively TRBD1 or TRBD2 (5 bases each). Trimming took 8 bases from V and 4 from J, leaving 11 bases between them. The CDR3 runs to 13 residues. DNA for the CDR3: TGTGCCAGCCCGGGGCAGGTCACCGGGGAGCTGTTTTTT. This sequence encodes CASPGQVTGELFF.

This clonotype was observed a handful of times. The rearrangement links TRBV10-3 to TRBJ2-7; a possible D gene is TRBD2 (5 bases). The CDR3 totals 14 residues. Trimming removed 5 bases from V and 5 bases from J, with 16 bases in between. Germline V gene sequence: CDR1 ENHRY, CDR2 SYGVKD. The CDR3 DNA reads TGTGCCATCAGTCGGGAAAAAGGGCGCGACGAGCAGTACTTC. It translates to CAISREKGRDEQYF.

In this sample, this clonotype turned up a few times. The rearrangement joins TRBV20-1 to TRBJ1-1; TRBD1 is a possible D gene (5 bases). V was pared by 0 bases and J by 1 base, with 12 bases between. Germline-derived CDR1 and CDR2 are DFQATT and SNEGSKA (reference sequence). The CDR3 is 15 residues long. The CDR3 nucleotides are TGCAGTGCTAGAGATTACGGGAGGGGGAACACTGAAGCTTTCTTT. Protein sequence: CSARDYGRGNTEAFF.

The table lists this clonotype with many counts. This chain joins TRBV5-6 and TRBJ2-3; possibly TRBD1 for D (5 bases). The CDR3 runs to 12 residues. The germline V gene has CDR1 SGHDT and CDR2 YYEEEE. Trimming pared 2 bases from V and 6 bases from J, leaving 7 bases between. CDR3: CASSFRADTQYF. The DNA for the CDR3 is TGTGCCAGCAGCTTCAGGGCTGATACGCAGTATTTT.

In its sample, this clonotype was seen a few times. V usage is TRBV7-6 and J usage is TRBJ2-3; D remains unclear. This CDR3 has 16 amino acids. CDR1 is SGHVS, CDR2 FNYEAQ, per germline. Trimming took off 4 bases at V and 4 bases at J, with 18 bases between the two ends. The CDR3 is CASSSRDILRPDTQYF. Written as DNA, the CDR3 is TGTGCCAGCAGCTCAAGGGATATACTTAGGCCAGATACGCAGTATTTT.

This clonotype was found a few times. The chain has TRBV11-2 and TRBJ2-2; D unresolved. There are 12 residues in the CDR3. Trimming shortened V by 5 bases and J by 6 bases, and 7 bases separated the two germline ends. Germline loops: CDR1 SGHAT, CDR2 FQNNGV. The chain's CDR3 is CASSVRAGELFF. CDR3 nucleotides: TGTGCCAGCAGCGTACGGGCCGGGGAGCTGTTTTTT.

This rearrangement joins TRBV5-1 to TRBJ2-6, with D uncertain. The CDR3 sequence is 18 residues long. Germline-derived CDR1 and CDR2 are SGHRS and YFSETQ. The germline V and J ends were trimmed by 2 bases and 4 bases, with 19 bases remaining between them. CDR3 amino acids: CASSFWSRKTQGANVLTF. CDR3 DNA: TGCGCCAGCAGCTTCTGGTCTCGCAAGACCCAGGGGGCCAACGTCCTGACTTTC.

The chain couples TRBV15 to TRBJ1-1; D is perhaps TRBD1 (6 bases). This CDR3 has 15 residues. Trimming took 5 bases from V and 6 from J, leaving 19 bases between them. CDR1 is LNHNV, CDR2 YYDKDF, per germline (reference sequence). CDR3 DNA sequence: TGTGCCACCAGCTATATTCGGGGGCCCGCGGCTGAAGCTTTCTTT. As protein: CATSYIRGPAAEAFF. The full variable domain, with the rest looked up from reference TRBV15 and TRBJ1-1, is DAMVIQNPRYQVTQFGKPVTLSCSQTLNHNVMYWYQQKSSQAPKLLFHYYDKDFNNEADTPDNFQSRRPNTSFCFLDIRSPGLGDTAMYLCATSYIRGPAAEAFFGQGTRLTVV.

The chain links TRBV5-8 to TRBJ1-1; D remains ambiguous. Germline V gene sequence: CDR1 SGHTS, CDR2 YDEGEE. The CDR3 is made up of 12 amino acids. V shed 1 base and J shed 13 bases, with 14 bases lying between them. For the CDR3, the DNA is TGTGCCAGCAGCTTGTATGGGCAGGCGGGTTTCTTT. It translates to CASSLYGQAGFF.